This T cell receptor (beta chain) was identified in a study of shared clonotypes between healthy human individuals. Naive CD8 cells were CD45RO-negative, positively selected for CCR7, excluding terminally differentiated effector memory CD45RA+ cells. V was cut by 4 bases and J by 1 base, with 14 bases left in between. This CDR3 region has 15 residues. CDR1 is KGHSH and CDR2 is LQKENI in the germline V gene. Clones were read by immunoSEQ multiplex PCR, and TCRdb kept only the in-frame ones, dropping some. In the table there are roughly 850,000 clones, approximately 97% of which are singletons. The material sequenced was naive CD8+ T cells sorted from blood. The source is a man aged 25 to 40 in good health. V usage is TRBV18 and J usage is TRBJ2-7; D is unclear. Here the CDR3 DNA reads TGTGCCAGCTCACTCTTCGGCTTGGGGTCCTACGAGCAGTACTTC. This sequence encodes CASSLFGLGSYEQYF. The entire variable domain, with the rest obtained from reference TRBV18 and TRBJ2-7, is as follows: NAGVMQNPRHLVRRRGQEARLRCSPMKGHSHVYWYRQLPEEGLKFMVYLQKENIIDESGMPKERFSAEFPKEGPSILRIQQVVRGDSAAYFCASSLFGLGSYEQYFGPGTRLTVT.